The present entry profiles one TCR beta chain with its context. The antigen is not known. This sample is part of a study of cytomegalovirus exposure and HLA in healthy donors. At the level of the study: There were 300 to 400 genotyped donors. Of these, 81% fell in the genetic ancestry cluster associated with self-reported Caucasian donors. Regarding the study as a whole: Altogether, 150 to 200 TCR beta chains were recorded as cytomegalovirus-associated. With DRB1 most and HLA-C fewest, TCR association rates differed between HLA loci in a later analysis. V- and J-gene trimming in TCR beta was tied to a missense DCLRE1C variant by an analysis performed later.

The PCR was carried out with 60 Vbeta primers and 13 Jbeta primers. The repertoire was sequenced with immunoSEQ multiplex PCR; TCRdb's copy has only in-frame clones and lacks some. The sample has approximately 190,000 clones, around four fifths seen once. The CDR3 spans 11 residues. Trimming pared 2 bases from V and 2 bases from J, leaving 3 bases between. Germline assignment: CDR1 DFQATT and CDR2 SNEGSKA (reference sequence). The rearrangement uses TRBV20-1 and TRBJ1-2; D ambiguous. What was sequenced was PBMCs. The sequence was obtained from a woman between 18 and 29 years old in good health and CMV-seronegative. The CDR3 reads CSARPNYGYTF. Here the CDR3 DNA reads TGCAGTGCTAGACCGAACTATGGCTACACCTTC.